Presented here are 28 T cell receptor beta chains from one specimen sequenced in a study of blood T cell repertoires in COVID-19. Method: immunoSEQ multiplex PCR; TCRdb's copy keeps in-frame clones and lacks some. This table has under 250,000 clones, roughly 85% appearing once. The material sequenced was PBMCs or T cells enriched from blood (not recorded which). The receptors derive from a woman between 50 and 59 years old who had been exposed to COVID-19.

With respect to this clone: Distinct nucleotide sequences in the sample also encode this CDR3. This CDR3 reads CASSEGQDYGYTF. The CDR3 nucleotides read TGTGCCAGCAGTGAAGGACAGGATTATGGCTACACCTTC. The chain uses TRBV2 and TRBJ1-2; a weak D match, TRBD1 (6 bases). Trimming stripped 1 base from V and 5 bases from J, with 8 bases between. This CDR3 is built from 13 residues. Germline-derived CDR1 and CDR2 are SNHLY and FYNNEI. The variable domain in full, with the rest retrieved from reference TRBV2 and TRBJ1-2, is EPEVTQTPSHQVTQMGQEVILRCVPISNHLYFYWYRQILGQKVEFLVSFYNNEISEKSEIFDDQFSVERPDGSNFTLKIRSTKLEDSAMYFCASSEGQDYGYTFGSGTRLTVV.

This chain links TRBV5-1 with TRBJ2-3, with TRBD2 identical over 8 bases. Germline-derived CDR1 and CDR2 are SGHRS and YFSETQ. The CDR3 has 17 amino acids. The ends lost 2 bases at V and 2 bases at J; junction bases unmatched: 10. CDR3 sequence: CASSLIQRGTFTDTQYF. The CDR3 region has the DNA TGCGCCAGCAGCTTAATCCAGCGGGGGACATTCACAGATACGCAGTATTTT.

The CDR3 protein is CASSTQGAGAFF. CDR3 coding DNA: TGTGCCAGCAGTACGCAGGGGGCGGGAGCTTTCTTT. The rearrangement joins TRBV12-3 or TRBV12-4 to TRBJ1-1; TRBD1 matches 8 bases. The CDR3 is 12 amino acids. The J segment lost 10 bases and the V segment lost 5 bases, leaving 6 bases of the junction unmatched.

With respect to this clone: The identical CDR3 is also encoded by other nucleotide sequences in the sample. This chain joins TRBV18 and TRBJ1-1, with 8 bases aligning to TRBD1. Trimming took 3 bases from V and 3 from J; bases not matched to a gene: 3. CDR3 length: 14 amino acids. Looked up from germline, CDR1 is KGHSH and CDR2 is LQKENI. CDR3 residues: CASSPQGADTEAFF. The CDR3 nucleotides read TGTGCCAGCTCACCTCAGGGGGCGGACACTGAAGCTTTCTTT.

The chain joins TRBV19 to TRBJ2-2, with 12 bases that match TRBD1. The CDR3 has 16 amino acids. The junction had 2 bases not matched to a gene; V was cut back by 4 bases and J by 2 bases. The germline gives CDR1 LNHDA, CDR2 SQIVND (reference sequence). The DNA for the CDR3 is TGTGCCAGTAGTACCGGGACAGGGGGCAACACCGGGGAGCTGTTTTTT. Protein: CASSTGTGGNTGELFF.

The CDR3 loop reads CASSQQGSRQPQHF. The CDR3 DNA reads TGTGCCAGCTCACAACAGGGGTCTAGGCAGCCCCAGCATTTT. The chain is built from TRBV18 and TRBJ1-5; 7 nucleotides line up with TRBD1. The V gene end was trimmed by 4 bases and the J gene end by 7 bases; junction bases not matched to a gene: 7. This CDR3 is 14 amino acids long. The germline CDR1 and CDR2 sequences are KGHSH and LQKENI.

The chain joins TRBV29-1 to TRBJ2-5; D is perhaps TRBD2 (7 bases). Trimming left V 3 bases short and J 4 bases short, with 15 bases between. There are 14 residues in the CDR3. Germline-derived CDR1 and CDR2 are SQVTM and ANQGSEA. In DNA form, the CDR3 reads TGCAGCGTTGATATAGGGGGGGCCTCAGAGACCCAGTACTTC. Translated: CSVDIGGASETQYF.

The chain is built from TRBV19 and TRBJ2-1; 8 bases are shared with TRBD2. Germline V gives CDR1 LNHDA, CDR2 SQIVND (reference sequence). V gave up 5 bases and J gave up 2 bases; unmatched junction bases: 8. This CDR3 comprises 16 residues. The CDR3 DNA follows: TGTGCCAGTAGTCCCCGTGCGGGGGGCGCCTACAATGAGCAGTTCTTC. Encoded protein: CASSPRAGGAYNEQFF.

Here the CDR3 reads CANRQGDTEAFF. CDR3 DNA sequence: TGTGCCAATAGGCAGGGTGACACTGAAGCTTTCTTT. The chain joins TRBV19 to TRBJ1-1; D possibly corresponds to TRBD1 (5 bases). Germline values: CDR1 LNHDA, CDR2 SQIVND (reference sequence). Deletions cut 10 bases from V and 3 bases from J, with 12 bases between. CDR3 length equals 12 residues.

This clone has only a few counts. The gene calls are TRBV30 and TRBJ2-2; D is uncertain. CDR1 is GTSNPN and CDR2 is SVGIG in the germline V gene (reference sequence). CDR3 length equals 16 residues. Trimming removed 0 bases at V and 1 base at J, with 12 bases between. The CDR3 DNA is TGTGCCTGGAGTGTTGAGACTCCCTTGAACACCGGGGAGCTGTTTTTT. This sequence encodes CAWSVETPLNTGELFF.

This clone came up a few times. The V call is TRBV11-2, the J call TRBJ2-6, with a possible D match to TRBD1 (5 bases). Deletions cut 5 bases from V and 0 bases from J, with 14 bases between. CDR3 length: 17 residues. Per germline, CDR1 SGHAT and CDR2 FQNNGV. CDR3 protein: CASSPDSPRSGANVLTF. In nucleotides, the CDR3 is TGTGCCAGCAGCCCTGACAGTCCTCGCTCTGGGGCCAACGTCCTGACTTTC.

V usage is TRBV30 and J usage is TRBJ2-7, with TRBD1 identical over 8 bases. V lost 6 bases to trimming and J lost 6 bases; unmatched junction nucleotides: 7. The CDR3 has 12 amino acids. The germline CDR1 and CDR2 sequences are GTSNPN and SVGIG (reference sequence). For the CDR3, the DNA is TGTGCCTGCGGCAGGGGGCAAGGCGAGCAGTACTTC. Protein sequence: CACGRGQGEQYF.

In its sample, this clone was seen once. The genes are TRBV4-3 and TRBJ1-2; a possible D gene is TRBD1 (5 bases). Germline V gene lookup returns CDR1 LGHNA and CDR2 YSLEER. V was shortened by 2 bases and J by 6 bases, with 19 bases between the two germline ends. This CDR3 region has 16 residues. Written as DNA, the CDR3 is TGCGCCAGCAGCCAATCCAATCAGGGCACGGGCGATGGCTACACCTTC. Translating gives CASSQSNQGTGDGYTF.

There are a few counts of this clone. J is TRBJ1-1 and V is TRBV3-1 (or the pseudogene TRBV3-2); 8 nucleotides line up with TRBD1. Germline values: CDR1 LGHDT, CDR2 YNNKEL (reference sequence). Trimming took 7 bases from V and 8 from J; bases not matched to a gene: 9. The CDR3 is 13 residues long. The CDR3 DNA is TGTGCCAGCATCGAATACCCAGGGGGCGAAGCTTTCTTT. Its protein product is CASIEYPGGEAFF.

The CDR3 sequence is CASLPTSNYGYTF. DNA of the CDR3: TGTGCCAGCCTTCCGACTTCCAACTATGGCTACACCTTC. This rearrangement joins TRBV28 to TRBJ1-2; no definite D call. The V gene's germline CDR1 is MDHEN and CDR2 SYDVKM. There are 13 residues in the CDR3. With 8 bases removed from V and 2 bases from J, the gap between germline ends came to 12 bases.

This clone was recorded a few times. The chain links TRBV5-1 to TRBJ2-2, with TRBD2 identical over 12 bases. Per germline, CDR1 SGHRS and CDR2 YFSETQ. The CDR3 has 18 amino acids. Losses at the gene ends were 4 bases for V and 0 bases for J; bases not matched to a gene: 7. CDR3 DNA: TGCGCCAGCAGCCACAGGACTAGCGGGGATACGAACACCGGGGAGCTGTTTTTT. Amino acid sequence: CASSHRTSGDTNTGELFF.

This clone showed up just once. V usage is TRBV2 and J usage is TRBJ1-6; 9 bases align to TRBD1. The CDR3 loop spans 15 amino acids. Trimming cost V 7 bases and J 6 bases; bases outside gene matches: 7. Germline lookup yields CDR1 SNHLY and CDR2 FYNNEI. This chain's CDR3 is CASTFGTGRNSPLHF. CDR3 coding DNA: TGTGCCAGCACCTTCGGGACAGGGCGTAATTCACCCCTCCACTTT. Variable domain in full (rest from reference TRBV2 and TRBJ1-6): EPEVTQTPSHQVTQMGQEVILRCVPISNHLYFYWYRQILGQKVEFLVSFYNNEISEKSEIFDDQFSVERPDGSNFTLKIRSTKLEDSAMYFCASTFGTGRNSPLHFGNGTRLTVT.

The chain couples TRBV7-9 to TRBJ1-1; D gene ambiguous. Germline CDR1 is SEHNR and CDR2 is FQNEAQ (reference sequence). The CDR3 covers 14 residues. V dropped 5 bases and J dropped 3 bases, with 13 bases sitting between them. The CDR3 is CASSPRSRDTEAFF. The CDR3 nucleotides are TGTGCCAGCAGCCCCCGGAGCCGAGACACTGAAGCTTTCTTT.

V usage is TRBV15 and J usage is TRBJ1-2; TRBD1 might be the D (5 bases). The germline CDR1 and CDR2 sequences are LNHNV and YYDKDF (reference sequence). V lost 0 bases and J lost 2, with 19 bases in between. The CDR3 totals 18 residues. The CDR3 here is CATSREWRAPGVNYGYTF. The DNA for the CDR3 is TGTGCCACCAGCAGAGAGTGGAGAGCCCCGGGGGTAAACTATGGCTACACCTTC.

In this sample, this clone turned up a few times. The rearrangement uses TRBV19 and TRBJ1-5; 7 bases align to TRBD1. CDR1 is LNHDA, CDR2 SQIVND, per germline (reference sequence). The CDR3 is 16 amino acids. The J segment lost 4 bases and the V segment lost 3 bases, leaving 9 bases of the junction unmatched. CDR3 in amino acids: CASSISGGKRNQPQHF. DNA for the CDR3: TGTGCCAGTAGTATTTCAGGGGGGAAGAGGAATCAGCCCCAGCATTTT.

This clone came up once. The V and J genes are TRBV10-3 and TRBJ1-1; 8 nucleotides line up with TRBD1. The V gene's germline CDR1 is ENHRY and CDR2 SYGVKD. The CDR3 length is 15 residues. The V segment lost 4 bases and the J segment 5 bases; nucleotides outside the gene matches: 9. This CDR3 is CAISGLGQGGTEAFF. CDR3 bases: TGTGCCATCAGTGGACTTGGACAGGGAGGAACTGAAGCTTTCTTT.

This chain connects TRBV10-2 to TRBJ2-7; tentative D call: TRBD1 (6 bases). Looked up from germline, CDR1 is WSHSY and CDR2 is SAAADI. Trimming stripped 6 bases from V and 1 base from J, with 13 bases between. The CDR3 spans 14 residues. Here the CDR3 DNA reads TGCGCCAGCAGCCGGGACATATCATCCTACGAGCAGTACTTC. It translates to CASSRDISSYEQYF.

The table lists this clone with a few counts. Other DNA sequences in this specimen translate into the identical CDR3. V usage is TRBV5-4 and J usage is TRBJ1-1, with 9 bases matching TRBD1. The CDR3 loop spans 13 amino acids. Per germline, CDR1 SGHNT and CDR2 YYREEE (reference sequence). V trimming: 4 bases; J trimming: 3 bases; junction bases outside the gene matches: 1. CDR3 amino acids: CASSRDRDTEAFF. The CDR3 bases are TGTGCCAGCAGCAGGGACAGGGACACTGAAGCTTTCTTT.

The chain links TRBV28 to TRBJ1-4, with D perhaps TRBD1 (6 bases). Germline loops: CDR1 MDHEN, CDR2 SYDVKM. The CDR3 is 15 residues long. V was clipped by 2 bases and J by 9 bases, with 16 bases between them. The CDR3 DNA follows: TGTGCCAGCAGTTTAGCCCGGCAGGGGCGGCAAAAACTGTTTTTT. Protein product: CASSLARQGRQKLFF.

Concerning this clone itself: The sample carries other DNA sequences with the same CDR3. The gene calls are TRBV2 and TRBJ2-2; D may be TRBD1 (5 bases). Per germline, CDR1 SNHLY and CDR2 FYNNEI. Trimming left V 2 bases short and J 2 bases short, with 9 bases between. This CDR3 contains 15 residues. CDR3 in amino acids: CASSEWQGNTGELFF. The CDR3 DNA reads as TGTGCCAGCAGTGAATGGCAGGGCAACACCGGGGAGCTGTTTTTT.

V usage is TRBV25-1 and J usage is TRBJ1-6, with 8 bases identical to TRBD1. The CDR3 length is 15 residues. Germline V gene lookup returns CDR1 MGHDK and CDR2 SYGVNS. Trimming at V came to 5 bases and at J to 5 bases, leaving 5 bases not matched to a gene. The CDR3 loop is CASSPRTGHNSPLHF. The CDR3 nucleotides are TGTGCCAGCAGTCCCCGGACAGGGCATAATTCACCCCTCCACTTT.

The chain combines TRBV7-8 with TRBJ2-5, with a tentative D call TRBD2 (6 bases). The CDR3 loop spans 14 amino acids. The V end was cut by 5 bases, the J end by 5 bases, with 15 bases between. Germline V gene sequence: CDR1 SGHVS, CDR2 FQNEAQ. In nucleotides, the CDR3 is TGTGCCAGCAGCCCTGGGGGGTTGAGGGAGACCCAGTACTTC. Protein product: CASSPGGLRETQYF.

DNA for the CDR3: TGTGCCAGCAGTGAAAGCCGGGACAGGGGATCCGCTGAAGCTTTCTTT. It yields the protein CASSESRDRGSAEAFF. The V call is TRBV2, the J call TRBJ1-1; 10 positions agree with TRBD1. CDR3 length: 16 residues. Germline trimming cut 2 bases from V and 6 bases from J; bases unmatched to any gene: 9. Germline V CDR1 and CDR2: SNHLY, FYNNEI.